This T cell receptor (beta chain) is from a study of blood T cell repertoires in COVID-19. Germline-derived CDR1 and CDR2 are GTSNPN and SVGIG (reference sequence). This CDR3 is 14 amino acids long. The V end was cut by 0 bases, the J end by 4 bases, with 7 bases between. Authors' processing steps: Estimated nucleated cell counts came from reference gene primer amplification. Repertoires were generated with immunoSEQ multiplex PCR, while TCRdb's copy carries only in-frame clones and drops some. V, J and clone size are taken as reported in that table, and D and trimming were inferred from the DNA itself. The table lists fewer than 500,000 clones, about 89% of them singletons, with 1% to 1.5% in the top ten. The age range of participants was 18 to 89 years, with residence in fewer than 25 US areas. Cohorts were determined from participant-reported clinical history. Symptom resolution, clearance, or two negative PCRs marked donors in Cohort 3 as recovered.

The clonotype was recovered from a man between 25 and 39 years old who had recovered from COVID-19. The chain recombines TRBV30 with TRBJ1-6, with a possible D match to TRBD1 (5 bases). Sequenced sample: PBMCs or T cells enriched from blood (not recorded which). The CDR3 nucleotides read TGTGCCTGGAGTGTACGACAGTATAATTCACCCCTCCACTTT. It encodes CAWSVRQYNSPLHF.